This TCR beta chain stems from a study of CD8+ T cells in alopecia areata. cDNA serving as the sequencing template came from extracted, reverse transcribed RNA. Data came from immunoSEQ multiplex PCR; TCRdb stores just in-frame clones and leaves some out. Here the sample spans 120,000 or so clones, roughly 66% being singletons. V was pared by 5 bases and J by 4 bases, with 6 bases of the junction left unmatched. The CDR3 loop spans 15 amino acids. The germline CDR1 and CDR2 sequences are SGHRS and YFSETQ. The sorting of PBMCs gave CD4+ and CD8+ T cells. Worth noting for this clone: Its target is not known.

Study-level points and caveats: Higher clonality and more expanded CD8+ clones appeared in lesional than normal scalp. Mice showed TCR sharing more clearly than patients did, possibly owing to HLA. Sequencing of scalp samples also captures resident alphabeta T cells of normal skin.

This chain connects TRBV5-1 to TRBJ2-1; 10 bases align to TRBD2. The sample comprised CD4+ T cells sorted from blood. The sequence derives from a human donor in good health. The CDR3 region is CASRTGTSEYNEQFF. CDR3 DNA: TGCGCCAGCAGAACCGGGACTAGCGAGTACAATGAGCAGTTCTTC.